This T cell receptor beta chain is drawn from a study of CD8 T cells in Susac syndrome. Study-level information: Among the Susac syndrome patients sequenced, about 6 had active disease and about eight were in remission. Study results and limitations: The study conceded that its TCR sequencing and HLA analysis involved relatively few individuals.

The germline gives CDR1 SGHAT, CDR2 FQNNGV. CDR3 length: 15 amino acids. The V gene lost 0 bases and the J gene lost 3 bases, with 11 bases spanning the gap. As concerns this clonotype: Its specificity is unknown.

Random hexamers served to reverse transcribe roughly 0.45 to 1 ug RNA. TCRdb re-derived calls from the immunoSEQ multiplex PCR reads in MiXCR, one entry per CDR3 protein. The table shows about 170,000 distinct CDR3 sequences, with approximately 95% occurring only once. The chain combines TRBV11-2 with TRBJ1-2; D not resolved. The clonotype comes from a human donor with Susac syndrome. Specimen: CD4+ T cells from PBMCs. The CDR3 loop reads CASSLDLEGYYGYTF. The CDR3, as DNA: TGTGCCAGCAGCTTAGATCTAGAGGGCTACTATGGCTACACCTTC.